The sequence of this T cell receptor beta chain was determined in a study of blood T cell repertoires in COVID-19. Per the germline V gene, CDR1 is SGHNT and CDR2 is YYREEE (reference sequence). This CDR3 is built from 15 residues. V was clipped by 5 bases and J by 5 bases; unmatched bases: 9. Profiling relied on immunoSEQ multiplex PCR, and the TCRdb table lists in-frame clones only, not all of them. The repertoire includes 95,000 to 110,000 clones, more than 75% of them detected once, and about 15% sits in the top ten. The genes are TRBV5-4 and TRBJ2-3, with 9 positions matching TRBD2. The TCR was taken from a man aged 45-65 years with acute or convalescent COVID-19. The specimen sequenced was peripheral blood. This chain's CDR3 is CASRSKAGGGDTQYF. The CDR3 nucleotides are TGTGCCAGCAGGTCTAAAGCGGGAGGTGGAGATACGCAGTATTTT.